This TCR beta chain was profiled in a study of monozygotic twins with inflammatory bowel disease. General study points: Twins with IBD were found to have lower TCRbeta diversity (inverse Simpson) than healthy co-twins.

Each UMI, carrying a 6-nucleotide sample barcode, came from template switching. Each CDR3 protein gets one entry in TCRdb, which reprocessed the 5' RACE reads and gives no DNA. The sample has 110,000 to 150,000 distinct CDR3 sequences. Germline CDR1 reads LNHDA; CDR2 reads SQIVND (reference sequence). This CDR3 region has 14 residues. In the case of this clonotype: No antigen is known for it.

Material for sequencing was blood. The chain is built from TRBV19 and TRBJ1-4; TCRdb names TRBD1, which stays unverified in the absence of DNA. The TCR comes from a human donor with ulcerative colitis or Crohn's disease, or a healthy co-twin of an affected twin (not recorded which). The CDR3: CASSSDTIGGKLFF.